This entry is about one T cell receptor beta chain. The CDR3 is 15 residues long. CDR1 is SGHTA and CDR2 is FQGNSA in the germline V gene. V was clipped by 5 bases and J by 5 bases, with 19 bases between them. Repertoires were generated with immunoSEQ multiplex PCR, while TCRdb's copy carries only in-frame clones and drops some. The sample consists of tens of thousands of clones, around four fifths of them appearing once. This sample is drawn from a study of blood T cell repertoires in COVID-19. This receptor was taken from a man over 45 with active COVID-19. The sample consisted of peripheral blood. The V call is TRBV7-2, the J call TRBJ2-7; D is possibly TRBD1 (6 bases). The CDR3 DNA reads as TGTGCCAGCAGCCGTATTCCGGGACAATCCCACGAGCAGTACTTC. It translates to CASSRIPGQSHEQYF.